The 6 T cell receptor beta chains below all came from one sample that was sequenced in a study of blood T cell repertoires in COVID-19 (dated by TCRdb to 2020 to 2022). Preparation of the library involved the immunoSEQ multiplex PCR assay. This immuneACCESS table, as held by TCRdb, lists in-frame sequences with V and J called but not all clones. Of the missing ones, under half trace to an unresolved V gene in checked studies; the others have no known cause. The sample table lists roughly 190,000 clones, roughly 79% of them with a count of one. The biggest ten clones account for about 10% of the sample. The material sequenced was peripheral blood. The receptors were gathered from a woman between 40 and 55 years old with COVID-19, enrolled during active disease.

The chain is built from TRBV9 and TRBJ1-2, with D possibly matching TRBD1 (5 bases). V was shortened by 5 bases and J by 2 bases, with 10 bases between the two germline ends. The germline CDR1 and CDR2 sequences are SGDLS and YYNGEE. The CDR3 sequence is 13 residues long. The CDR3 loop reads CASRDAGNYGYTF. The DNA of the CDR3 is TGTGCCAGCAGAGATGCAGGGAACTATGGCTACACCTTC.

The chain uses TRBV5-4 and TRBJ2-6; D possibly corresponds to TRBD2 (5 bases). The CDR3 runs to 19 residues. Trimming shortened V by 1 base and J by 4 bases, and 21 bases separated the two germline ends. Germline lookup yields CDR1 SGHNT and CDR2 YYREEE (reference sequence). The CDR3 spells CASSLYPPGMGSGANVLTF. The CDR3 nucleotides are TGTGCCAGCAGCTTGTATCCCCCGGGGATGGGGTCAGGGGCCAACGTCCTGACTTTC.

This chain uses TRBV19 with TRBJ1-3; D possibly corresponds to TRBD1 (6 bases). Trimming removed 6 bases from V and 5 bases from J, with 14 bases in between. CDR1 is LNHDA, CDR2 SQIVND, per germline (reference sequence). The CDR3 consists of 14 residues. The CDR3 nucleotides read TGTGCCAGTAGACCGGACAGAACTCGAAACACCATATATTTT. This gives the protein CASRPDRTRNTIYF.

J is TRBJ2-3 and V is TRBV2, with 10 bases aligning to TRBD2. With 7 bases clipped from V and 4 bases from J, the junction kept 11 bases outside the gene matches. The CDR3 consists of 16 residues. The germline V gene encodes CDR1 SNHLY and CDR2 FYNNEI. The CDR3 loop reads CASKSPQRGGADTQYF. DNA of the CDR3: TGTGCCAGCAAGTCGCCCCAGCGGGGGGGAGCAGATACGCAGTATTTT.

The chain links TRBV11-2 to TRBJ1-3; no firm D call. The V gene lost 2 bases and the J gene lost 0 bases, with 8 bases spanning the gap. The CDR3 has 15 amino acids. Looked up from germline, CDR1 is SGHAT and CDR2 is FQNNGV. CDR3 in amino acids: CASSLRLSSGNTIYF. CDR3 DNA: TGTGCCAGCAGCTTAAGACTGTCCTCTGGAAACACCATATATTTT. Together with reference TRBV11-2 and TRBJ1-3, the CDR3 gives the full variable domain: EAGVAQSPRYKIIEKRQSVAFWCNPISGHATLYWYQQILGQGPKLLIQFQNNGVVDDSQLPKDRFSAERLKGVDSTLKIQPAKLEDSAVYLCASSLRLSSGNTIYFGEGSWLTVV.

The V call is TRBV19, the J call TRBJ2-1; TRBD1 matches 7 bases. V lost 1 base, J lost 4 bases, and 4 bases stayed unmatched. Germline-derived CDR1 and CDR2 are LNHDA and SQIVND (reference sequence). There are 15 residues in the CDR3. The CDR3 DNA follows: TGTGCCAGTAGTATAGCCCCGGGACAGTACAATGAGCAGTTCTTC. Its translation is CASSIAPGQYNEQFF.